This record looks at one T cell receptor beta chain sequence and its context. The target antigen is unknown. This CDR3 is 15 amino acids long. Unmatched junction bases numbered 7, after V lost 5 bases and J lost 4 bases. Germline V gene sequence: CDR1 SGHTS, CDR2 YDEGEE. This sample stems from a study of shared clonotypes between healthy human individuals. Notes on the study in general: Several donors had roughly 5% of their naive CD4 clonotypes in common. Non-shared clonotypes had lower generation probabilities than clonotypes shared by all four sorted-subset donors. Rarefaction indicated that sorted-subset sequencing remained incomplete although depth was large.

Generated by immunoSEQ multiplex PCR, the TCRdb table keeps only in-frame clones and is missing some. Of about 680,000 clones listed, roughly 94% are singletons. Only CD45RO-negative cells positively selected for CCR7 counted as naive CD8 cells, so terminally differentiated effector memory CD45RA+ cells were excluded. This chain links TRBV5-8 with TRBJ2-5; 11 bases fit TRBD2. The source is a man younger than 45 in good health. The sequencing sample was made of naive CD8+ T cells sorted from blood. As DNA, the CDR3 is TGTGCCAGCAGTAGCCCCGGGACTAGCGGAGAGACCCAGTACTTC. It is translated as CASSSPGTSGETQYF.